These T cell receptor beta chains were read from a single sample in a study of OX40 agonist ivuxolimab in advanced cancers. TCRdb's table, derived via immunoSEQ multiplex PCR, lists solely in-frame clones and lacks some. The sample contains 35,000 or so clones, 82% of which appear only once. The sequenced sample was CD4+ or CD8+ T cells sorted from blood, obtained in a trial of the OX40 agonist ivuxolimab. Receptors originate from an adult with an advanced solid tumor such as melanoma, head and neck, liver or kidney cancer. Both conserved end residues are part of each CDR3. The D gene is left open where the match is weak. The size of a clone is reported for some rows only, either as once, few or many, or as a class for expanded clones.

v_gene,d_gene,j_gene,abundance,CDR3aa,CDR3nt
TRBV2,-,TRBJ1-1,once,CASSRFTEAFF,TGTGCCAGCAGTCGGTTCACTGAAGCTTTCTTT
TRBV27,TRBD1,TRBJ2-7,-,CASRHTGTVTYEQYF,TGTGCCAGCAGACATACCGGGACAGTAACCTACGAGCAGTACTTC
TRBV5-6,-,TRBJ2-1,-,CASSLAPDSYNEQFF,TGTGCCAGCAGCTTGGCCCCGGACAGTTACAATGAGCAGTTCTTC
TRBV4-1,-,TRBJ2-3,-,CASSQDQRGATQYF,TGCGCCAGCAGCCAAGATCAGAGGGGGGCTACGCAGTATTTT
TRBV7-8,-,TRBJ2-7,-,CASSAGRDTKPYEQYF,TGTGCCAGCAGCGCGGGACGGGACACCAAACCCTACGAGCAGTACTTC
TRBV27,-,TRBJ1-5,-,CASSHQTQERSNQPQHF,TGTGCCAGCAGTCACCAAACACAGGAGAGGAGCAATCAGCCCCAGCATTTT
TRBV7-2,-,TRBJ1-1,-,CASSLAGIATEAFF,TGTGCCAGCAGCTTAGCTGGCATCGCCACTGAAGCTTTCTTT
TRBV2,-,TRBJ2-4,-,CASRGQGAKNIQYF,TGTGCCAGCAGGGGCCAGGGGGCCAAAAACATTCAGTACTTC
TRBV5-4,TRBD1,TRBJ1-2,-,CASSSGTGGGYGYTF,TGTGCCAGCAGCTCCGGGACAGGGGGCGGTTATGGCTACACCTTC
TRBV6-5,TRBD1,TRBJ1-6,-,CASSTGQNNSPLHF,TGTGCCAGCAGTACGGGACAGAATAATTCACCCCTCCACTTT
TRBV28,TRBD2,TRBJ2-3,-,CASSLSGLAGAPPDTQYF,TGTGCCAGCAGTTTATCGGGACTAGCGGGAGCCCCTCCAGATACGCAGTATTTT
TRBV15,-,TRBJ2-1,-,CATSRDILNEQFF,TGTGCCACCAGCAGGGACATTCTCAATGAGCAGTTCTTC
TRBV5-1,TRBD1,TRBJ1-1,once,CASSVTGRNTEAFF,TGCGCCAGCAGCGTGACAGGGAGGAACACTGAAGCTTTCTTT
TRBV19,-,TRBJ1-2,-,CASSTVGRMDYGYTF,TGTGCCAGTAGTACTGTGGGACGGATGGACTATGGCTACACCTTC
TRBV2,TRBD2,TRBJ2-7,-,CATFGLAGYEQYF,TGTGCCACCTTTGGTCTAGCGGGATACGAGCAGTACTTC
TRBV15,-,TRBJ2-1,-,CATSRDSSNVYNEQFF,TGTGCCACCAGCAGAGACTCCAGCAACGTCTACAATGAGCAGTTCTTC
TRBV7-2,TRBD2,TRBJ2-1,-,CASSLGGRGSSYNEQFF,TGTGCCAGCAGCTTAGGGGGCCGCGGGAGCTCCTACAATGAGCAGTTCTTC
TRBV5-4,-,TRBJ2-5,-,CASSLVSQETQYF,TGTGCCAGCAGCTTGGTCAGCCAAGAGACCCAGTACTTC
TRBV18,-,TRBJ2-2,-,CASSSSTANTGELFF,TGTGCCAGCTCATCCTCGACAGCGAACACCGGGGAGCTGTTTTTT
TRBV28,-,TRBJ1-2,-,CASSLKQRGYTF,TGTGCCAGCAGTTTAAAGCAGAGGGGCTACACCTTC
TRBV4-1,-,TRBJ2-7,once,CASSPTRSSYEQYF,TGCGCCAGCAGCCCGACTAGGAGCTCCTACGAGCAGTACTTC
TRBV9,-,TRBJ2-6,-,CASSFGTSDVLTF,TGTGCCAGCAGCTTTGGGACCTCTGACGTCCTGACTTTC
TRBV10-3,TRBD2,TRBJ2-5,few,CAISESGTSVETQYF,TGTGCCATCAGTGAGTCCGGGACTAGCGTTGAGACCCAGTACTTC
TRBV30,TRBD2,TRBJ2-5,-,CAWSVRAGGNQETQYF,TGTGCCTGGAGTGTACGGGCGGGAGGAAACCAAGAGACCCAGTACTTC
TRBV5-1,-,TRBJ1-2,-,CASREAGANYGYTF,TGCGCCAGCAGAGAGGCAGGTGCTAACTATGGCTACACCTTC
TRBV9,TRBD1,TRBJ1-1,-,CASSGTGVTEAFF,TGTGCCAGCAGCGGAACAGGGGTGACTGAAGCTTTCTTT
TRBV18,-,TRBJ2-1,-,CASSPSLSGEQFF,TGTGCCAGCTCTCCCAGTTTATCGGGAGAGCAGTTCTTC
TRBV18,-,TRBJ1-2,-,CASSPGQNGYTF,TGTGCCAGCTCACCCGGACAGAATGGCTACACCTTC
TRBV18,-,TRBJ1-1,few,CASSPQGMGTEAFF,TGTGCCAGCTCGCCGCAGGGAATGGGCACTGAAGCTTTCTTT
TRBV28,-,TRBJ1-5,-,CASSPGWRAGSANQPQHF,TGTGCCAGCAGTCCCGGGTGGCGGGCGGGGAGCGCGAATCAGCCCCAGCATTTT
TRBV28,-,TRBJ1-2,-,CASSFQYGYTF,TGTGCCAGCAGTTTCCAATATGGCTACACCTTC
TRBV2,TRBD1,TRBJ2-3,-,CANTGQGVLDTQYF,TGTGCCAACACGGGACAGGGGGTATTAGATACGCAGTATTTT
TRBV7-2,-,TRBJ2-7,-,CASSFSVAYEQYF,TGTGCCAGCAGCTTTAGTGTTGCCTACGAGCAGTACTTC
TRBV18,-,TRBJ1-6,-,CASSPQGSSYNSPLHF,TGTGCCAGCTCACCACAGGGGAGCTCCTATAATTCACCCCTCCACTTT
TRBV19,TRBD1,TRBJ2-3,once,CASSIGQGARTDTQYF,TGTGCCAGTAGTATTGGGCAGGGGGCCCGCACAGATACGCAGTATTTT
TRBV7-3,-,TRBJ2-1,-,CASSLTSWDWANEQFF,TGTGCCAGCAGCTTAACCTCGTGGGATTGGGCCAATGAGCAGTTCTTC
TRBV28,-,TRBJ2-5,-,CASSHGAQETQYF,TGTGCCAGCAGTCACGGGGCCCAAGAGACCCAGTACTTC
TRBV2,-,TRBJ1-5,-,CASRDNQGSQPQHF,TGTGCCAGCAGGGATAATCAGGGGTCTCAGCCCCAGCATTTT
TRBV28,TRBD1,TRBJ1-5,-,CASSLAAGGNQPQHF,TGTGCCAGCAGTTTAGCGGCAGGGGGTAATCAGCCCCAGCATTTT
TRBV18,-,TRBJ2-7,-,CASSPPGGGSYEQYF,TGTGCCAGCTCACCCCCGGGGGGCGGGAGCTACGAGCAGTACTTC
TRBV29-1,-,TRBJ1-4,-,CSVGRINEKLFF,TGCAGCGTTGGACGGATTAATGAAAAACTGTTTTTT
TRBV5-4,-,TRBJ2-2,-,CASSLGASRNTGELFF,TGTGCCAGCAGCTTGGGGGCTAGCAGGAACACCGGGGAGCTGTTTTTT
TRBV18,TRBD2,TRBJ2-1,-,CASSPTGSGGAYNEQFF,TGTGCCAGCTCACCAACGGGTAGCGGGGGGGCCTACAATGAGCAGTTCTTC
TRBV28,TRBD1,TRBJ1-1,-,CASSLPRQGMINTEAFF,TGTGCCAGCAGTTTACCAAGACAGGGGATGATTAACACTGAAGCTTTCTTT
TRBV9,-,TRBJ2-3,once,CASSVTPTDTQYF,TGTGCCAGCAGCGTAACTCCGACGGATACGCAGTATTTT
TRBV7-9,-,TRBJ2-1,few,CASSLQGRPIYNEQFF,TGTGCCAGCAGCCTTCAGGGCCGCCCGATTTACAATGAGCAGTTCTTC
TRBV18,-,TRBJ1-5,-,CASSLELGSNQPQHF,TGTGCCAGCTCACTGGAGTTAGGGAGCAATCAGCCCCAGCATTTT
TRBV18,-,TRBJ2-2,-,CASSPPSKNTGEPFF,TGTGCCAGCTCACCACCGTCGAAGAACACCGGGGAGCCGTTTTTT
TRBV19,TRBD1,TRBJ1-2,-,CASRGQVYGYTF,TGTGCCAGTAGGGGACAGGTCTATGGCTACACCTTC
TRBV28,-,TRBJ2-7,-,CASLMHQFGEQYF,TGTGCCAGCCTAATGCACCAATTCGGAGAGCAGTACTTC
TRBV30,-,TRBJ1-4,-,CAWSVANHLFF,TGTGCCTGGAGTGTGGCTAACCATCTGTTTTTT
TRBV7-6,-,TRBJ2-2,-,CASSSGGVRTGELFF,TGTGCCAGCAGCTCCGGTGGTGTACGCACCGGGGAGCTGTTTTTT
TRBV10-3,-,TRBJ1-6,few,CAISEMDSPLHF,TGTGCCATCAGTGAGATGGATTCACCCCTCCACTTT
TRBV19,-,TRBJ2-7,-,CASSVRLLGAYEQYF,TGTGCCAGTAGTGTCCGACTCTTAGGGGCCTACGAGCAGTACTTC
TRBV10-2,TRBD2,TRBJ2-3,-,CASSHLPGLASVDTQYF,TGCGCCAGCAGCCATCTACCGGGACTAGCGTCGGTAGATACGCAGTATTTT
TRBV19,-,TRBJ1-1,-,CASSGVQNTEAFF,TGTGCCAGTAGTGGAGTACAGAACACTGAAGCTTTCTTT
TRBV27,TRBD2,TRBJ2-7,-,CASRRLAVQYSHSYEQYF,TGTGCCAGCAGGCGACTAGCGGTACAGTACTCTCACTCCTACGAGCAGTACTTC
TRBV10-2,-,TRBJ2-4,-,CASNPGRRLAKNIQYF,TGCGCCAGCAATCCGGGACGCCGTCTAGCCAAAAACATTCAGTACTTC
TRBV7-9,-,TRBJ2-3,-,CASSLGAGTQYF,TGTGCCAGCAGCTTAGGGGCGGGTACGCAGTATTTT
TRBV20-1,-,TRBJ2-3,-,CSAENGDTQYF,TGCAGTGCTGAGAATGGGGATACGCAGTATTTT